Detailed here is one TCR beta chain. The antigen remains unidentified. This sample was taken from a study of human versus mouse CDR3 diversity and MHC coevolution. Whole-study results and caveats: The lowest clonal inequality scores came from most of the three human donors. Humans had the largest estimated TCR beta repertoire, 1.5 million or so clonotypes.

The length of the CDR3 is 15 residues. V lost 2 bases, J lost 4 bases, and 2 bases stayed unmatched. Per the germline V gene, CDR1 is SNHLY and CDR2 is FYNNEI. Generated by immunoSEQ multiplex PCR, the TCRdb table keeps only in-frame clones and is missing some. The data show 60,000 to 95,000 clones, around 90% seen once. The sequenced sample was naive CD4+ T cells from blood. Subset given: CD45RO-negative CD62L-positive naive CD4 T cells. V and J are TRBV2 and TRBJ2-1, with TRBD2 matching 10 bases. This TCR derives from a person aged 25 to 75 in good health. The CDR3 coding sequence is TGTGCCAGCAGTGAACTAGCGGGGGAGTACAATGAGCAGTTCTTC. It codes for CASSELAGEYNEQFF. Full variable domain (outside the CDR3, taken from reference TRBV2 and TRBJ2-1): EPEVTQTPSHQVTQMGQEVILRCVPISNHLYFYWYRQILGQKVEFLVSFYNNEISEKSEIFDDQFSVERPDGSNFTLKIRSTKLEDSAMYFCASSELAGEYNEQFFGPGTRLTVL.